Listed below are T cell receptor beta chains from one sample, sequenced in a study of T cells after yellow fever vaccination. TCRdb used MiXCR to reprocess the 5' RACE reads, holding one entry per CDR3 protein. Of 600,000 to 750,000 distinct CDR3 sequences listed, around an eighth are singletons. This sample comprised PBMCs, obtained on the day of the yellow fever booster vaccination. These receptors originate from a man aged 25-40 years who received the YFV17D yellow fever vaccine. CDR3s include the opening cysteine and the closing phenylalanine or tryptophan. A D gene is named only where the DNA matches it firmly.

TRBJ2-7	TRBV29-1	TRBD2	CSVGLAGIYEQYF
TRBJ1-3	TRBV5-1	.	CASSRDPASGNTIYF
TRBJ2-3	TRBV28	.	CASSYATDTQYF
TRBJ2-3	TRBV7-9	TRBD1	CASSPGTGQDTQYF
TRBJ1-3	TRBV10-3	.	CGIEAGSGNTIYF
TRBJ2-5	TRBV20-1	.	CSAPSPGLPEETQYF
TRBJ2-5	TRBV20-1	.	CSVLRGATETQYF
TRBJ1-2	TRBV5-6	.	CASSFSTGKRSGYTF
TRBJ2-3	TRBV14	.	CASSQDQVARYTDTQYF
TRBJ2-7	TRBV6-1	TRBD1	CASGQGIPSYEQYF
TRBJ1-2	TRBV6-5	TRBD1	CASSLDQGAGGYTF
TRBJ1-5	TRBV18	.	CASSPPGDRSNQPQHF
TRBJ2-1	TRBV25-1	TRBD2	CASSELVSGSLMNEQFF
TRBJ2-1	TRBV20-1	.	CSASGASGHNEQFF
TRBJ2-7	TRBV7-6	TRBD1	CASSLAPVSRGTGASYEQYF
TRBJ1-1	TRBV29-1	.	CSVDETLYAEAFF
TRBJ2-1	TRBV5-1	TRBD2	CASSLDGTSGAQNEQFF
TRBJ2-1	TRBV30	.	CAWRYLNEQFF
TRBJ2-2	TRBV7-7	.	CASSSISIGRNTGELFF
TRBJ2-3	TRBV6-1	TRBD2	CASSPLGRVWTDTQYF
TRBJ2-1	TRBV24-1	TRBD1	CATSEGGTGYADEQFF
TRBJ1-6	TRBV11-2	.	CASSFRPLGSPLHF
TRBJ1-2	TRBV4-3	.	CASSQDPQGASYGYTF
TRBJ1-3	TRBV14	.	CASSQVGVGNTIYF
TRBJ2-1	TRBV20-1	TRBD1	CSARGTNNEQFF
TRBJ2-3	TRBV5-4	.	CAISLGPDTQYF
TRBJ2-1	TRBV12-3/TRBV12-4	TRBD2	CASGGTSLLEQFF
TRBJ2-7	TRBV7-9	.	CASSPVPGEDYEQYF
TRBJ2-1	TRBV18	.	CASRPTGEQFF
TRBJ1-1	TRBV5-1	.	CASSLEGSANTEAFF
TRBJ1-2	TRBV6-2/TRBV6-3	.	CASSRPGHATGYTF
TRBJ2-2	TRBV12-3/TRBV12-4	TRBD1	CASSKGQVTGELFF
TRBJ2-3	TRBV7-2	.	CASSPGTPPGYTQYF
TRBJ2-1	TRBV11-2	.	CASSLKSRRDVGAYNEQFF
TRBJ2-1	TRBV27	TRBD2	CASSYSGRVGDEQFF
TRBJ2-5	TRBV10-3	.	CAIRSDTGWETQYF
TRBJ2-1	TRBV20-1	.	CSAPSSRAVSYNEQFF